One sample yielded the 5 T cell receptor beta chains listed below, sequenced in a study of T cell responses to AZD1222 COVID-19 vaccine. The repertoire was sequenced with immunoSEQ multiplex PCR; TCRdb's copy has only in-frame clones and lacks some. In the table there are about 200,000 clones, roughly 92% of which are singletons. The sequencing used peripheral blood, collected 28 days after the second AZD1222 dose. Receptors were obtained from an adult who received the AZD1222 COVID-19 vaccine.

This clone turned up a few times. V and J are TRBV28 and TRBJ1-3; possibly TRBD1 for D (5 bases). Trimming removed 7 bases at V and 0 bases at J, with 13 bases between. Germline loops: CDR1 MDHEN, CDR2 SYDVKM. The CDR3 totals 15 residues. DNA of the CDR3: TGTGCCAGCATGGCCAGGGCGGTCTCTGGAAACACCATATATTTT. Encoded protein: CASMARAVSGNTIYF.

This clone has only one observation. This chain connects TRBV19 to TRBJ1-5; no clear D gene. Trimming removed 2 bases at V and 5 bases at J, with 10 bases between. The CDR3 totals 14 residues. Germline V gene sequence: CDR1 LNHDA, CDR2 SQIVND (reference sequence). In nucleotides, the CDR3 is TGTGCCAGTAGTATAAGGGTAGCCGATCAGCCCCAGCATTTT. This translates into CASSIRVADQPQHF.

This chain connects TRBV7-2 to TRBJ2-7, with TRBD1 matching over 7 bases. Germline CDR1 and CDR2: SGHTA and FQGNSA. Trimming removed 1 base from V and 6 bases from J; junction bases left unmatched: 6. This CDR3 spans 14 amino acids. This chain's CDR3 is CASSLGLRGIEQYF. The CDR3 DNA is TGTGCCAGCAGCTTAGGTCTCAGGGGGATCGAGCAGTACTTC. The full variable domain, in which reference TRBV7-2 and TRBJ2-7 provide the parts outside the CDR3, is GAGVSQSPSNKVTEKGKDVELRCDPISGHTALYWYRQSLGQGLEFLIYFQGNSAPDKSGLPSDRFSAERTGGSVSTLTIQRTQQEDSAVYLCASSLGLRGIEQYFGPGTRLTVT.

The J gene is TRBJ1-1, the V gene TRBV5-1; D perhaps matches TRBD1 (5 bases). CDR1 is SGHRS, CDR2 YFSETQ, per germline. V gave up 4 bases and J gave up 0 bases, with 13 bases separating them. The CDR3 is 15 amino acids. CDR3 amino acids: CASSARGEMNTEAFF. The CDR3 DNA reads TGCGCCAGCAGCGCCCGGGGGGAAATGAACACTGAAGCTTTCTTT.

The V call is TRBV19, the J call TRBJ1-5; D might be TRBD1 (5 bases). Trimming took off 7 bases at V and 6 bases at J, with 19 bases between the two ends. The V gene's germline CDR1 is LNHDA and CDR2 SQIVND (reference sequence). This CDR3 is built from 15 residues. This CDR3 reads CASIGDGHLTQPQHF. DNA of the CDR3: TGTGCCAGTATCGGGGACGGCCATCTTACTCAGCCCCAGCATTTT.